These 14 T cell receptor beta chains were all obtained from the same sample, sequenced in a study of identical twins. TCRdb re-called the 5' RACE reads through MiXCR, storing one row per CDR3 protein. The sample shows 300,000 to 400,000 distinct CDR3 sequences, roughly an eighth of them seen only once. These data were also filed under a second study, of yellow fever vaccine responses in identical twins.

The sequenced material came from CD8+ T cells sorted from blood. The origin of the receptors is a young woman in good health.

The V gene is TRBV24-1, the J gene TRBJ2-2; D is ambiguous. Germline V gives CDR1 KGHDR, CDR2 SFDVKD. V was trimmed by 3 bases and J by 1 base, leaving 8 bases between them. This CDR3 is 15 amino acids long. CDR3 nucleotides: TGTGCCACCAGTGATCGACGGAAGAACACCGGGGAGCTGTTTTTT. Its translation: CATSDRRKNTGELFF.

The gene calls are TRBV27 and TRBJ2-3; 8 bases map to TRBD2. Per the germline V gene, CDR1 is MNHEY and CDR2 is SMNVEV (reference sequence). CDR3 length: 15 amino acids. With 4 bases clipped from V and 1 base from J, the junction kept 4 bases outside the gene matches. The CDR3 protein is CASSSRGAGTDTQYF. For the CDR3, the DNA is TGTGCCAGCAGTTCGCGGGGGGCTGGCACAGATACGCAGTATTTT.

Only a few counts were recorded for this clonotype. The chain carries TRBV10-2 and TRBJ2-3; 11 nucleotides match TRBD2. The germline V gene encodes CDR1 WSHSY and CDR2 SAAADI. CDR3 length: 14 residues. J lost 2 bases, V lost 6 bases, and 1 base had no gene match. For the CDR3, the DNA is TGCGCCAGCAGACTAGCGGGGGACACAGATACGCAGTATTTT. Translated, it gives CASRLAGDTDTQYF.

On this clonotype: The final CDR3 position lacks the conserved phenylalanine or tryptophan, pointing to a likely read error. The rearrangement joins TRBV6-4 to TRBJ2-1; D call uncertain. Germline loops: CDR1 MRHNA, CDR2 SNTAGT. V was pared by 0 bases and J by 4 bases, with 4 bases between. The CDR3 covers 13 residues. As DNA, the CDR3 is TGTGCCAGCAGTGACTCGGCTTACAATGAGCAGTTCCTC. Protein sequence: CASSDSAYNEQFL.

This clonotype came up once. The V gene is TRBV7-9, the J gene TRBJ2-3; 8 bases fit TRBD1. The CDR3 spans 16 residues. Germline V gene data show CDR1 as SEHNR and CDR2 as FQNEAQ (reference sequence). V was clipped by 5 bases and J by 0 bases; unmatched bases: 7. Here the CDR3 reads CASSPPRGRSTDTQYF. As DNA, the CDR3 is TGTGCCAGCAGCCCCCCCAGGGGGCGAAGCACAGATACGCAGTATTTT.

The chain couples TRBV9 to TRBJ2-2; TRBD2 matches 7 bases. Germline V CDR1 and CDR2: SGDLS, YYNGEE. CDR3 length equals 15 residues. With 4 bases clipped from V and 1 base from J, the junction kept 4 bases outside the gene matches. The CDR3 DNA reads TGTGCCAGCAGCCCCGGGGGGATGAACACCGGGGAGCTGTTTTTT. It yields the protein CASSPGGMNTGELFF.

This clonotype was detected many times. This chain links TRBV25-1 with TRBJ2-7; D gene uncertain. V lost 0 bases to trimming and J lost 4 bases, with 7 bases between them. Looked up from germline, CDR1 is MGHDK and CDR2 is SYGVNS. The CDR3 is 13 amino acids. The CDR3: CASSEYTPYEQYF. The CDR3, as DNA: TGTGCCAGCAGTGAATATACCCCGTACGAGCAGTACTTC.

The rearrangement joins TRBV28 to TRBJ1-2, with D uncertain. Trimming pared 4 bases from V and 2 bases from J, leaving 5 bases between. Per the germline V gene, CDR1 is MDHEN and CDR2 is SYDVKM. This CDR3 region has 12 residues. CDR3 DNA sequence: TGTGCCAGCAGTTACACCAACTATGGCTACACCTTC. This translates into CASSYTNYGYTF.

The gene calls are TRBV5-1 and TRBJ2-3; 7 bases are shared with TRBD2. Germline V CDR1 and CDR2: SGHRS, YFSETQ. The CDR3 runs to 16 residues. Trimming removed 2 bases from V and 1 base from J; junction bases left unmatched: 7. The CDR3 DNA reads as TGCGCCAGCAGCTTAGCTAGCGGAGTCGGCACAGATACGCAGTATTTT. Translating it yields CASSLASGVGTDTQYF.

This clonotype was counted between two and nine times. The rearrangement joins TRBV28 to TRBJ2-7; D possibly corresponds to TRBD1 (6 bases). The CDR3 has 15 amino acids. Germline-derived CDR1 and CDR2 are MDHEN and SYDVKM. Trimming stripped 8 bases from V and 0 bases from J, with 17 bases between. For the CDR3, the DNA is TGTGCCAGCCGTTGCCCCGAGGACAGCTCCTACGAGCAGTACTTC. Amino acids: CASRCPEDSSYEQYF. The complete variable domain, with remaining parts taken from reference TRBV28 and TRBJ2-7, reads DVKVTQSSRYLVKRTGEKVFLECVQDMDHENMFWYRQDPGLGLRLIYFSYDVKMKEKGDIPEGYSVSREKKERFSLILESASTNQTSMYLCASRCPEDSSYEQYFGPGTRLTVT.

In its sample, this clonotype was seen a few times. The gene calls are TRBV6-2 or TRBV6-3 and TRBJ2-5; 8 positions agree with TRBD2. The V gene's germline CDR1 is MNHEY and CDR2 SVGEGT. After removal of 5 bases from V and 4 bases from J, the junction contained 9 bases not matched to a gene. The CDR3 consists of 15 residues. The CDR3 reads CASSNIRGGRETQYF. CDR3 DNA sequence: TGTGCCAGCAGTAACATACGGGGGGGCCGAGAGACCCAGTACTTC.

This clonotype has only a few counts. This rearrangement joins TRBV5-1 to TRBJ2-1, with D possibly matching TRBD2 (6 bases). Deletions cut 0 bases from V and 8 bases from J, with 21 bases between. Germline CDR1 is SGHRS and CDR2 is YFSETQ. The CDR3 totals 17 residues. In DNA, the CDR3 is TGCGCCAGCAGCTTGGGGATACTATCCGGAGGGACCGATGAGCAGTTCTTC. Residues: CASSLGILSGGTDEQFF.

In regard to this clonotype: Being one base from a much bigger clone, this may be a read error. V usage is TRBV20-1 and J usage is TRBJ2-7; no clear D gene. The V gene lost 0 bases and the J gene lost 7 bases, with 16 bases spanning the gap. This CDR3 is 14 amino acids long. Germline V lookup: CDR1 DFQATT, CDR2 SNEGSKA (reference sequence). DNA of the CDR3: TGCAGTGCTAGAGATGACGGTCAATCGGAGGAGCAGTACTTC. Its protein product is CSARDDGQSEEQYF.

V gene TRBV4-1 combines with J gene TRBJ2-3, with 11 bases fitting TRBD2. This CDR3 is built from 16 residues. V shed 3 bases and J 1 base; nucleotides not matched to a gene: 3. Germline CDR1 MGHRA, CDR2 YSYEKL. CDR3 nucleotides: TGCGCCAGCAGCCAGACGACTAGCGGGGGCACAGATACGCAGTATTTT. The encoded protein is CASSQTTSGGTDTQYF.